These 7 T cell receptor beta chains came from one sample sequenced in a study of T cell repertoires in aging, cancer and after chemotherapy. TCR beta rearrangements were amplified from peripheral blood genomic DNA. A mixed TRB-A/B primer pool amplified rearranged TRB by multiplex touch-down PCR. TCRdb ran MiXCR on the multiplex PCR reads and lists one entry per CDR3 protein. The data show about 2,300 distinct CDR3 sequences, around 28% seen once. The sequenced sample consisted of blood. These receptors came from a human donor with a solid tumor.

The CDR3 loop reads CASITSMGSPLHF. DNA of the CDR3: TGTGCCAGCATCACCAGTATGGGTTCACCCCTCCACTTT. The rearrangement joins TRBV18 to TRBJ1-6; no clear D gene. Per the germline V gene, CDR1 is KGHSH and CDR2 is LQKENI. CDR3 size: 13 residues. V lost 8 bases and J 9 bases, leaving 14 bases between the germline ends.

By share, this clonotype ranks as large (0.1 to 1%). The chain combines TRBV11-1 with TRBJ2-1; D call uncertain. V was cut by 4 bases and J by 0 bases, with 4 bases left in between. The CDR3 is made up of 13 amino acids. Germline lookup yields CDR1 SGHAT and CDR2 FQDESV (reference sequence). The CDR3 nucleotides read TGTGCCAGCAGCTCTAGCTCCTACAATGAGCAGTTCTTC. Its protein is CASSSSSYNEQFF.

This clonotype showed up just a few times. The chain is built from TRBV5-4 and TRBJ1-5; D unresolved. Germline V gene data show CDR1 as SGHNT and CDR2 as YYREEE (reference sequence). The CDR3 is made up of 15 amino acids. Deletions cut 6 bases from V and 0 bases from J, with 13 bases between. CDR3 DNA: TGTGCCAGCAATCGGCGGTTTGGTAGCAATCAGCCCCAGCATTTT. Translation: CASNRRFGSNQPQHF.

The V gene is TRBV7-6, the J gene TRBJ1-2; the D gene is possibly TRBD1 (6 bases). The ends were cut back, 6 bases at V and 4 bases at J, with 12 bases in the middle. The germline V gene encodes CDR1 SGHVS and CDR2 FNYEAQ. CDR3 length equals 13 residues. The CDR3 bases are TGTGCCAGCAGTGGGACAACAGTCTATGGCTACACCTTC. Translation: CASSGTTVYGYTF.

The sample holds a few counts of this clonotype. The chain has TRBV7-9 and TRBJ1-2, with D perhaps matching TRBD1 (5 bases). Germline CDR1 reads SEHNR; CDR2 reads FQNEAQ (reference sequence). The CDR3 has 16 residues. V lost 1 base and J 3 bases, leaving 15 bases between the germline ends. In DNA, the CDR3 is TGTGCCAGCAGCTTAGGCGTTGCAGGGTTAGACTATGGCTACACCTTC. Translation gives CASSLGVAGLDYGYTF.

In its sample, this clonotype ranks as medium-sized. CDR3 sequence (DNA): TGTGCCAGCAGTGAAGCTGGCGGGAGGGCCTCAGAGACCCAGTACTTC. Protein: CASSEAGGRASETQYF. The chain joins TRBV6-1 to TRBJ2-5; TRBD2 agrees at 9 bases. Trimming took 0 bases from V and 4 from J; bases not matched to a gene: 6. This CDR3 has 16 amino acids. Germline CDR1 is MNHNS and CDR2 is SASEGT.

This clonotype is medium-sized (0.01 to 0.1%). The chain employs TRBV15 and TRBJ2-5, with 8 positions matching TRBD2. The ends lost 5 bases at V and 2 bases at J; junction bases unmatched: 4. The CDR3 has 14 amino acids. Looked up from germline, CDR1 is LNHNV and CDR2 is YYDKDF (reference sequence). The CDR3 region is CATSFAGGQETQYF. The CDR3, as DNA: TGTGCCACCAGCTTCGCGGGAGGACAAGAGACCCAGTACTTC. The full variable domain, completed using reference TRBV15 and TRBJ2-5, is DAMVIQNPRYQVTQFGKPVTLSCSQTLNHNVMYWYQQKSSQAPKLLFHYYDKDFNNEADTPDNFQSRRPNTSFCFLDIRSPGLGDTAMYLCATSFAGGQETQYFGPGTRLLVL.